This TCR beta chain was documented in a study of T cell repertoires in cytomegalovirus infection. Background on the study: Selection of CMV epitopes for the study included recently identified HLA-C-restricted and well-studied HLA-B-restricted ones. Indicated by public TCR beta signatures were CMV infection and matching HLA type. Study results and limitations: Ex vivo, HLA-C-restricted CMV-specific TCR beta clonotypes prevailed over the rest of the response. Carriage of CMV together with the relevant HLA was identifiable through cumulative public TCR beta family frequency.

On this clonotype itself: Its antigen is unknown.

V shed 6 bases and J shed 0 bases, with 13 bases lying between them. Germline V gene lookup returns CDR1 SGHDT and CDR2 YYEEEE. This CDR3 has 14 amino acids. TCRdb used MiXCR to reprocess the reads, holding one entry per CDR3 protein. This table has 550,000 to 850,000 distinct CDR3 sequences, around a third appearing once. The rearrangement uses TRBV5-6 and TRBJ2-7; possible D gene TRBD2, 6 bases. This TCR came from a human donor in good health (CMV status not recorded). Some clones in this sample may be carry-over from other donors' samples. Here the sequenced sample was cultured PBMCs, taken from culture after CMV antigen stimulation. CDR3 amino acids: CASTAAGFSYEQYF. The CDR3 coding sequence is TGTGCCAGCACGGCAGCGGGTTTCTCCTACGAGCAGTACTTC. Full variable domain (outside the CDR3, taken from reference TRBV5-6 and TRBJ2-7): DAGVTQSPTHLIKTRGQQVTLRCSPKSGHDTVSWYQQALGQGPQFIFQYYEEEERQRGNFPDRFSGHQFPNYSSELNVNALLLGDSALYLCASTAAGFSYEQYFGPGTRLTVT.